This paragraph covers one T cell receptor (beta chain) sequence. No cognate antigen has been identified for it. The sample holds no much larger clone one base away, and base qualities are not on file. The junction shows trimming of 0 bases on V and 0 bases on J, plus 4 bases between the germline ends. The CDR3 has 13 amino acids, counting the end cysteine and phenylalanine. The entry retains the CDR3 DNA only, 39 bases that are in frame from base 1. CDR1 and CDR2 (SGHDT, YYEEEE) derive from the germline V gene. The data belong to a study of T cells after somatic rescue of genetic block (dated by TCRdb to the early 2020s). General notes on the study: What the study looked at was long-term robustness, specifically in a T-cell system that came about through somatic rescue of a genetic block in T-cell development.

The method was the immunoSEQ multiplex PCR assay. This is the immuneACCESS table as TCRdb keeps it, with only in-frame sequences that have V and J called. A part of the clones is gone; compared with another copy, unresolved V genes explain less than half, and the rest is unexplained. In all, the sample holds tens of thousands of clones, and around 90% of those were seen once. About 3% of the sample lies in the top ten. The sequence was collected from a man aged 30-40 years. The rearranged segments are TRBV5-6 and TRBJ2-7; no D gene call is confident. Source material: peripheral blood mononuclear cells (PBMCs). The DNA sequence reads TGTGCCAGCAGCTTGGGAAGCTCCTACGAGCAGTACTTC. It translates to CASSLGSSYEQYF.